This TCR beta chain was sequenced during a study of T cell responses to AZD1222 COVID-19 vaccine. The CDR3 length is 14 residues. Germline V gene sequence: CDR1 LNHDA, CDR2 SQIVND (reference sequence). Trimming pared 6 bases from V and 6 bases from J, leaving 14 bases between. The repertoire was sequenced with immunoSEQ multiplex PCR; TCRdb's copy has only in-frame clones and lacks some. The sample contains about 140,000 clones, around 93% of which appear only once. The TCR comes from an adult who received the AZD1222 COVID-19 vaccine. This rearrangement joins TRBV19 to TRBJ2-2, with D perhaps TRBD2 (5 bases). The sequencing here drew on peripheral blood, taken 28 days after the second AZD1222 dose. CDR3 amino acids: CASSIAKGAGELFF. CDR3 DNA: TGTGCCAGTAGCATTGCTAAGGGAGCCGGGGAGCTGTTTTTT. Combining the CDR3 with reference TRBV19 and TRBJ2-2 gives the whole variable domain DGGITQSPKYLFRKEGQNVTLSCEQNLNHDAMYWYRQDPGQGLRLIYYSQIVNDFQKGDIAEGYSVSREKKESFPLTVTSAQKNPTAFYLCASSIAKGAGELFFGEGSRLTVL.